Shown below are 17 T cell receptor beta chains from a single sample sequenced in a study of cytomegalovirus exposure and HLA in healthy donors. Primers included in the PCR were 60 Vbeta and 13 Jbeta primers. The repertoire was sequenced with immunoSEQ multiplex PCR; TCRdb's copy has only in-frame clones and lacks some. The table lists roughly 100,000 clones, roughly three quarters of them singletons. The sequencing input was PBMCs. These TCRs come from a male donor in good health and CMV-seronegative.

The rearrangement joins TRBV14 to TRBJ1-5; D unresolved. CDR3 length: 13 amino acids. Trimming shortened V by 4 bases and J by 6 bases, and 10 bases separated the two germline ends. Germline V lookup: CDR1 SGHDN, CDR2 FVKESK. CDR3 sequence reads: CASSPGRGQPQHF. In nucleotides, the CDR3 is TGTGCCAGCAGCCCTGGCCGGGGTCAGCCCCAGCATTTT.

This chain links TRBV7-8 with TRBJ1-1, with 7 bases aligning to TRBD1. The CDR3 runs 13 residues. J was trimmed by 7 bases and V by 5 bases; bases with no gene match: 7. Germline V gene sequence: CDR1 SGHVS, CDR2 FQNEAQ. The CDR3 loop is CASSRDRAGEAFF. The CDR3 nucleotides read TGTGCCAGCAGCCGCGACAGGGCAGGTGAAGCTTTCTTT. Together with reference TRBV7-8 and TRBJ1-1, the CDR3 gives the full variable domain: GAGVSQSPRYKVAKRGQDVALRCDPISGHVSLFWYQQALGQGPEFLTYFQNEAQLDKSGLPSDRFFAERPEGSVSTLKIQRTQQEDSAVYLCASSRDRAGEAFFGQGTRLTVV.

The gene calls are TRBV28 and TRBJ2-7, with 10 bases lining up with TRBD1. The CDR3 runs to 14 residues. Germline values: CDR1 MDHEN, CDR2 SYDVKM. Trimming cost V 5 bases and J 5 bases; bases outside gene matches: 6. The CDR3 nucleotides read TGTGCCAGCAGTCTGGGACAGGGGAGAAACGAGCAGTACTTC. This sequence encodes CASSLGQGRNEQYF.

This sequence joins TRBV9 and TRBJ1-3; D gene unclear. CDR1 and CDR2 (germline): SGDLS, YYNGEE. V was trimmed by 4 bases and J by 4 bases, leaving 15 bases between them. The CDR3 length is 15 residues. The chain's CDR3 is CASSSDPAGGNTIYF. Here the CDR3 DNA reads TGTGCCAGCAGCTCGGACCCGGCGGGGGGAAACACCATATATTTT.

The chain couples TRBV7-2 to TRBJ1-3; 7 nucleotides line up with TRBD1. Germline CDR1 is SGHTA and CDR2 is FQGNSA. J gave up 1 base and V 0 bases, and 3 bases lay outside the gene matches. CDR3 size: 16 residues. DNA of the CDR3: TGTGCCAGCAGCTTAGCGACAGGGTTATCTGGAAACACCATATATTTT. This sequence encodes CASSLATGLSGNTIYF. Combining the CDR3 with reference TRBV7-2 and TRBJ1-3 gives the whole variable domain GAGVSQSPSNKVTEKGKDVELRCDPISGHTALYWYRQSLGQGLEFLIYFQGNSAPDKSGLPSDRFSAERTGGSVSTLTIQRTQQEDSAVYLCASSLATGLSGNTIYFGEGSWLTVV.

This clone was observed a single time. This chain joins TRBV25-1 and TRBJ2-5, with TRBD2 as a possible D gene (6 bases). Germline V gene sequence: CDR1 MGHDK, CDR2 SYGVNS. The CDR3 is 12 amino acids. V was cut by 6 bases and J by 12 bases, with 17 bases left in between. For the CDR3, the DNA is TGTGCCAGCAGCCCCGATCGCGGGATCAAGTACTTC. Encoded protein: CASSPDRGIKYF.

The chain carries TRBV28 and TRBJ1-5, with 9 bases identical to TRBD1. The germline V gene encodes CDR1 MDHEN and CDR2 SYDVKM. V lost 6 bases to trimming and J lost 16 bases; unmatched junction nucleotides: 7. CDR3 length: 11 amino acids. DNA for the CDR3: TGTGCCAGCAGGGACGTGGACAGGGGACATTTT. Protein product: CASRDVDRGHF. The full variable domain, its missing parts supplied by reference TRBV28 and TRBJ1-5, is DVKVTQSSRYLVKRTGEKVFLECVQDMDHENMFWYRQDPGLGLRLIYFSYDVKMKEKGDIPEGYSVSREKKERFSLILESASTNQTSMYLCASRDVDRGHFGDGTRLSIL.

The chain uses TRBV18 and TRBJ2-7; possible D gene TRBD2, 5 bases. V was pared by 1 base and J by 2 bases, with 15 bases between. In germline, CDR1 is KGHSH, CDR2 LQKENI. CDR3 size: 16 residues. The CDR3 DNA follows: TGTGCCAGCTCACCACAGTTAGGGAGCCCTGCCTACGAGCAGTACTTC. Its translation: CASSPQLGSPAYEQYF.

This CDR3 is CASSQTDGNNEQFF. In DNA form, the CDR3 reads TGTGCCAGCTCACAAACGGACGGGAACAATGAGCAGTTCTTC. The rearrangement links TRBV18 to TRBJ2-1; D is perhaps TRBD2 (5 bases). This CDR3 region has 14 residues. CDR1 is KGHSH and CDR2 is LQKENI in the germline V gene. Trimming took off 4 bases at V and 5 bases at J, with 12 bases between the two ends.

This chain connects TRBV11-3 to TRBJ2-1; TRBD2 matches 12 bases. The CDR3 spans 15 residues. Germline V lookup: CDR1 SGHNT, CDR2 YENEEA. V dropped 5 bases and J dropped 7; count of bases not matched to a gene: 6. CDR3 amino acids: CASSNPGLAGNEQFF. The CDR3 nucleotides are TGTGCCAGCAGCAACCCCGGACTAGCGGGAAATGAGCAGTTCTTC.

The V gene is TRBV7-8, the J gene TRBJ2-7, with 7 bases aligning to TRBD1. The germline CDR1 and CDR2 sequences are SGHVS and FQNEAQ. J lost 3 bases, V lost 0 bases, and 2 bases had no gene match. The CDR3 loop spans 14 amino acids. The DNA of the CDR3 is TGTGCCAGCAGCTTAGCAGGGACAGACTACGAGCAGTACTTC. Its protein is CASSLAGTDYEQYF.

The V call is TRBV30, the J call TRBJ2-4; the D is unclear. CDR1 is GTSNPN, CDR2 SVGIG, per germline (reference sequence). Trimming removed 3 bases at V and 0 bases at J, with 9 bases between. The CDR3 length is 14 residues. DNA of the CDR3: TGTGCCTGGAGGGGCCACCTAGCCAAAAACATTCAGTACTTC. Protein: CAWRGHLAKNIQYF.

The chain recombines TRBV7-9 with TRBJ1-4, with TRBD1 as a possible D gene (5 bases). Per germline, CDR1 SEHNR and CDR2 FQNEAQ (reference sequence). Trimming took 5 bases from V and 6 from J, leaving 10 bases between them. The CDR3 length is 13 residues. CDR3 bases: TGTGCCAGCAGCCGATCCAGGGATGAAAAACTGTTTTTT. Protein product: CASSRSRDEKLFF.

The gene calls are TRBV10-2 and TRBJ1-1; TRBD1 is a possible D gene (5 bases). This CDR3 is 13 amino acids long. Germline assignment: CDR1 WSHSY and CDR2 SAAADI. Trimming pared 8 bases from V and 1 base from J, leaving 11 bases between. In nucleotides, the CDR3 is TGCGCCAGCTCAGGGTTGGCGAACACTGAAGCTTTCTTT. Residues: CASSGLANTEAFF.

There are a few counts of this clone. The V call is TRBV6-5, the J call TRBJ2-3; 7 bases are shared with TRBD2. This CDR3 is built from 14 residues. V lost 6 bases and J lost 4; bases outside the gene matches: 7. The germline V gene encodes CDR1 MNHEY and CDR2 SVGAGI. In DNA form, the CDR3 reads TGTGCCAGCAGGCCACAGGCGGGAGCAGATACGCAGTATTTT. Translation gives CASRPQAGADTQYF.

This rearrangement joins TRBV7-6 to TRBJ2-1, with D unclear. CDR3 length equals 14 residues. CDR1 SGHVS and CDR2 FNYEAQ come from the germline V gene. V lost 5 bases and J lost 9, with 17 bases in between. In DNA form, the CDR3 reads TGTGCCAGCAGCGCCCGGCTAGTTCGGTCTGAGCAGTTCTTC. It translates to CASSARLVRSEQFF.

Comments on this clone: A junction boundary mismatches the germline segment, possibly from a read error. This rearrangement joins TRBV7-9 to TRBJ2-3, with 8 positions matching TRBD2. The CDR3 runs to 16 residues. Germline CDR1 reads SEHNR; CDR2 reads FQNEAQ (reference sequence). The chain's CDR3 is CSSSLLSGASTDTQYF. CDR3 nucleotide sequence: TGTTCCAGCAGCCTACTTAGCGGGGCTAGCACAGATACGCAGTATTTT.